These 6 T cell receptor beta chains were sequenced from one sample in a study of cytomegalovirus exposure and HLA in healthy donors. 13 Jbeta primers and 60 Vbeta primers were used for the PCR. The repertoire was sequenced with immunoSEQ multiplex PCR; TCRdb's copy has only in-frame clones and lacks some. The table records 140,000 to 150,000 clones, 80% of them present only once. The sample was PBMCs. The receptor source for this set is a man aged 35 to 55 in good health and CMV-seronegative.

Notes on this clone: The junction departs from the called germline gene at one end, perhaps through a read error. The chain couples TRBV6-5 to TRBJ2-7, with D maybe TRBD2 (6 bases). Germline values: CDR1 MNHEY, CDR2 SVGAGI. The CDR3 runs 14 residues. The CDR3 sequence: CASSRGASYYDQYF. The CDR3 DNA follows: TGTGCCAGCAGCCGCGGGGCGAGCTACTACGATCAGTACTTC.

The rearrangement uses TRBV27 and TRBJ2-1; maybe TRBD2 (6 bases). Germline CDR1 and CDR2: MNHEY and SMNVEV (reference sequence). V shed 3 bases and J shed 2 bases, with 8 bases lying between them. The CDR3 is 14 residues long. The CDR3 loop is CASSFIAAYNEQFF. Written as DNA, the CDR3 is TGTGCCAGCAGTTTTATAGCGGCCTACAATGAGCAGTTCTTC.

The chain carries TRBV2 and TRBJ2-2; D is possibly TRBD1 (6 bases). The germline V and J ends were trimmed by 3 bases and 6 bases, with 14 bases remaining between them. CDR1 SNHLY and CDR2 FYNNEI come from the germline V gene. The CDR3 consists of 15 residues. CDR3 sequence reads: CASSEEQGRAGELFF. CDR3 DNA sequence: TGTGCCAGCAGTGAGGAACAGGGAAGGGCCGGGGAGCTGTTTTTT. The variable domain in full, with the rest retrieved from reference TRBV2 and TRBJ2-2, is EPEVTQTPSHQVTQMGQEVILRCVPISNHLYFYWYRQILGQKVEFLVSFYNNEISEKSEIFDDQFSVERPDGSNFTLKIRSTKLEDSAMYFCASSEEQGRAGELFFGEGSRLTVL.

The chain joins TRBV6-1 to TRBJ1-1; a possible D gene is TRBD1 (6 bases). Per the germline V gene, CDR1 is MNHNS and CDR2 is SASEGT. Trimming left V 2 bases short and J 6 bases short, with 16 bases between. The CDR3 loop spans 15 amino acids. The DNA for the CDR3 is TGTGCCAGCAGTGAACCCAGGGGCATTGGGGCTGAAGCTTTCTTT. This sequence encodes CASSEPRGIGAEAFF.

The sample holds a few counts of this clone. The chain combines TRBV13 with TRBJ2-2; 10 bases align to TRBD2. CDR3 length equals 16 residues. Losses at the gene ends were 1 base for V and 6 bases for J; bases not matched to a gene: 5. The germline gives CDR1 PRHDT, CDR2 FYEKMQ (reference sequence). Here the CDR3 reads CASSLVLAGYPGELFF. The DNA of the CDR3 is TGTGCCAGCAGCTTAGTACTAGCGGGGTATCCCGGGGAGCTGTTTTTT.

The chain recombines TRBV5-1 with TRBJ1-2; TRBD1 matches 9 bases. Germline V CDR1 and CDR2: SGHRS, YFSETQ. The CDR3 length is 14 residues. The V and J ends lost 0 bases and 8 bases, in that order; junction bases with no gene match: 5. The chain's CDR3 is CASSLDRGPRGYTF. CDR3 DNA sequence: TGCGCCAGCAGCTTGGACAGGGGGCCTCGGGGCTACACCTTC.